This TCR beta chain was observed in a study of OX40 agonist ivuxolimab in advanced cancers. About this clone: The antigen remains undetermined.

Using immunoSEQ multiplex PCR, the repertoire was profiled, and TCRdb retains in-frame clones only, with some absent. The sample comprises about 90,000 clones, 80% to 90% of which are singletons, and less than 8% rests with the top ten. It was autoimmune disease history or systemic immunosuppression that excluded patients. General study findings and limits: CD4+ and CD8+ blood T cells expanded clonally by week 6 at 0.1 to 3.0 mg/kg.

Germline CDR1 is SNHLY and CDR2 is FYNNEI. Trimming cost V 6 bases and J 5 bases; bases outside gene matches: 9. The CDR3 loop spans 15 amino acids. The V call is TRBV2, the J call TRBJ2-7, with 11 positions matching TRBD2. The TCR originated in an adult with an advanced solid tumor such as melanoma, head and neck, liver or kidney cancer. The sample was CD4+ or CD8+ T cells sorted from blood, taken in a trial of the OX40 agonist ivuxolimab. For the CDR3, the DNA is TGTGCCAGCAGACCCTTCCTAGCGGGAGGACACGAGCAGTACTTC. This translates into CASRPFLAGGHEQYF.